The rows below give T cell receptor beta chains drawn from one sample of a study of cytomegalovirus exposure and HLA in healthy donors. Method: immunoSEQ multiplex PCR; TCRdb's copy keeps in-frame clones and lacks some. The sample has about 280,000 clones, 85% to 90% seen once. Sample: PBMCs. All receptors derive from a woman between 18 and 29 years old in good health and CMV-seronegative. Both conserved end residues are part of each CDR3. Each record gives: J gene, clone size, V gene, CDR3 protein. Clone size is not always given. Where it is, it says once, few, many or a class for expanded clones.

j_call: TRBJ2-7; clone_size: NA; v_call: TRBV10-3; cdr3_aa: CAISDVSTYEQYF
j_call: TRBJ2-1; clone_size: once; v_call: TRBV5-1; cdr3_aa: CASSLAGPGGSYNEQFF
j_call: TRBJ1-1; clone_size: NA; v_call: TRBV15; cdr3_aa: CATSRGAGPQGINSEAFF
j_call: TRBJ1-6; clone_size: NA; v_call: TRBV5-6; cdr3_aa: CASSLVYAGVDSPLHF
j_call: TRBJ2-3; clone_size: NA; v_call: TRBV2; cdr3_aa: CASSETRGAVDTQYF
j_call: TRBJ2-3; clone_size: NA; v_call: TRBV11-3; cdr3_aa: CASSLLSGGADTQYF
j_call: TRBJ1-6; clone_size: NA; v_call: TRBV7-6; cdr3_aa: CASSKTGGLNSPLHF
j_call: TRBJ2-5; clone_size: NA; v_call: TRBV19; cdr3_aa: CASSPPAGSWETQYF
j_call: TRBJ2-1; clone_size: NA; v_call: TRBV30; cdr3_aa: CAWTTGDSYNEQFF
j_call: TRBJ1-2; clone_size: NA; v_call: TRBV28; cdr3_aa: CASSLNPERGFNYGYTF
j_call: NA; clone_size: NA; v_call: TRBV7-9; cdr3_aa: CASSLFAGGSYEQYF
j_call: TRBJ1-1; clone_size: NA; v_call: TRBV7-2; cdr3_aa: CASSSRSLGVGTEAFF
j_call: TRBJ2-7; clone_size: NA; v_call: TRBV10-1; cdr3_aa: CASSQGGTGQSEQYF
j_call: TRBJ1-2; clone_size: NA; v_call: TRBV29-1; cdr3_aa: CSVGAYRGGSGYTF
j_call: TRBJ2-5; clone_size: NA; v_call: TRBV4-2; cdr3_aa: CASSPGLPEETQYF
j_call: TRBJ1-1; clone_size: NA; v_call: TRBV10-1; cdr3_aa: CAGTPGQGSDTEAFF
j_call: TRBJ2-7; clone_size: NA; v_call: TRBV11-2; cdr3_aa: CASSLAGGLSYEQYF
j_call: TRBJ1-1; clone_size: NA; v_call: TRBV5-1; cdr3_aa: CASSLSETGLNTEAFF
j_call: TRBJ2-7; clone_size: NA; v_call: TRBV9; cdr3_aa: CASSVDGGSYEQYF
j_call: TRBJ1-1; clone_size: few; v_call: TRBV4-1; cdr3_aa: CASSQAGTEAFF
j_call: TRBJ1-2; clone_size: few; v_call: TRBV2; cdr3_aa: CASKERGSGYTF
j_call: TRBJ2-3; clone_size: NA; v_call: TRBV5-1; cdr3_aa: CASSLFSSDTQYF
j_call: TRBJ1-6; clone_size: NA; v_call: TRBV5-6; cdr3_aa: CASSLTGGGSPLHF
j_call: TRBJ1-5; clone_size: NA; v_call: TRBV6-6; cdr3_aa: CASRSDRPYQPQHF
j_call: TRBJ2-3; clone_size: NA; v_call: TRBV9; cdr3_aa: CASSVDRGHISSTDTQYF
j_call: TRBJ1-2; clone_size: NA; v_call: TRBV6-1; cdr3_aa: CASSSTGVRYGYTF
j_call: TRBJ1-1; clone_size: NA; v_call: TRBV6-1; cdr3_aa: CASRDRESTEAFF
j_call: TRBJ2-6; clone_size: NA; v_call: TRBV5-1; cdr3_aa: CASSPTGGPGANVLTF
j_call: TRBJ2-1; clone_size: NA; v_call: TRBV10-3; cdr3_aa: CAISESGGSYNEQFF
j_call: TRBJ2-5; clone_size: NA; v_call: TRBV5-5; cdr3_aa: CASQPRLDKETQYF
j_call: TRBJ2-1; clone_size: NA; v_call: TRBV13; cdr3_aa: CASREGAQEVNEQFF
j_call: TRBJ1-5; clone_size: NA; v_call: TRBV19; cdr3_aa: CASSGGQLRYSNQPQHF
j_call: TRBJ2-3; clone_size: NA; v_call: TRBV5-4; cdr3_aa: CASSTPHGDTQYF
j_call: TRBJ2-2; clone_size: NA; v_call: TRBV6-5; cdr3_aa: CASSYTTGRGTGELFF
j_call: TRBJ2-4; clone_size: NA; v_call: TRBV7-6; cdr3_aa: CASSWSSGTPNIQYF
j_call: TRBJ2-1; clone_size: NA; v_call: TRBV5-1; cdr3_aa: CASSPLGDSSYNEQFF
j_call: TRBJ2-1; clone_size: once; v_call: TRBV15; cdr3_aa: CATSRERSGGSDEQFF
j_call: TRBJ1-1; clone_size: few; v_call: TRBV5-1; cdr3_aa: CASSLQGVLNTEAFF
j_call: TRBJ1-2; clone_size: NA; v_call: TRBV19; cdr3_aa: CASSIAGGSYGYTF
j_call: TRBJ1-4; clone_size: NA; v_call: TRBV4-1; cdr3_aa: CASSLETGTGFPTNEKLFF
j_call: TRBJ2-7; clone_size: NA; v_call: TRBV19; cdr3_aa: CASAVAFPYEQYF